The entry below gives a single T cell receptor beta chain sequence along with its context. Its antigen is currently unknown. Other DNA sequences from this sample encode an identical CDR3 as well. The data belong to a study of shared clonotypes between healthy human individuals. There were no recent acute infections or vaccinations among the donors, who were healthy HIV-negative adults. Per the germline V gene, CDR1 is SGHTA and CDR2 is FQGNSA. V lost 4 bases to trimming and J lost 3 bases; unmatched junction nucleotides: 1. The CDR3 consists of 13 residues. The study's findings and limits: Few donors restricted represented genetic and exposure-history diversity. Collection of samples was limited to blood; tissue repertoires likely differ.

Each cell subset's genomic DNA was divided evenly among several immunoSEQ plates. Repertoires were generated with immunoSEQ multiplex PCR, while TCRdb's copy carries only in-frame clones and drops some. The sample has 2 million to 2.5 million clones; approximately 94% are singletons. The specimen was naive CD4+ T cells sorted from blood. Subset indicated: CD45RA+ positively selected. This receptor was taken from a man aged 18-30 years in good health. This chain joins TRBV7-2 and TRBJ2-7; 9 bases match TRBD2. The CDR3 DNA reads as TGTGCCAGCAGCTCGACTAGCGGCTACGAGCAGTACTTC. Its translation: CASSSTSGYEQYF. Together with reference TRBV7-2 and TRBJ2-7, the CDR3 gives the full variable domain: GAGVSQSPSNKVTEKGKDVELRCDPISGHTALYWYRQSLGQGLEFLIYFQGNSAPDKSGLPSDRFSAERTGGSVSTLTIQRTQQEDSAVYLCASSSTSGYEQYFGPGTRLTVT.